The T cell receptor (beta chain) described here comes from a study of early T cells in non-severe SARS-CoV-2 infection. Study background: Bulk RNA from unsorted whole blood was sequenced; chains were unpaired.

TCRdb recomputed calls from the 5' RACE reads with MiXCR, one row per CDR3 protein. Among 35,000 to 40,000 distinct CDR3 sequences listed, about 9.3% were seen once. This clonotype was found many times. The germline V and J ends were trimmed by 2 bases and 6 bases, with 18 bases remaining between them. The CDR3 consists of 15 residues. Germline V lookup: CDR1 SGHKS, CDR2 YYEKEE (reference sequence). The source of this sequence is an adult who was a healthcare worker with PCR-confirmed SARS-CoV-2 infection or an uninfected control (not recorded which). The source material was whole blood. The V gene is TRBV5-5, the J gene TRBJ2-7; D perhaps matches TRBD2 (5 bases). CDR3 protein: CASSFMGTRGSEQYF. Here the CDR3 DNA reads TGTGCCAGCAGCTTTATGGGCACCCGGGGATCCGAGCAGTACTTC.